Sequencing of this T cell receptor (beta chain) was carried out in a study of shared clonotypes between healthy human individuals. General study results and limits: Rarefaction exposed incomplete sorted-subset sequencing despite large depth. Specimens sampled were limited to blood, with tissue repertoires likely differing.

Naive CD8 isolation took CD45RO-negative cells positively selected for CCR7 and excluded terminally differentiated effector memory CD45RA+ cells. The V and J ends lost 5 bases and 2 bases, in that order; junction bases with no gene match: 12. This CDR3 comprises 17 residues. Germline CDR1 and CDR2: SGHVS and FQNEAQ. Replicate PCRs from sorted subsets contained approximately 190 ng DNA, which is 29,000 or so T cell genomes. This table comes from immunoSEQ multiplex PCR, and its TCRdb copy is limited to in-frame clones, with some not included. Of about 2.1 million clones listed, 93% are singletons. This clone is a singleton in its sample. Its antigen is currently unknown.

The clonotype was recovered from a man between 18 and 35 years old in good health. Some clones in this sample may be carry-over from other donors' samples. V and J are TRBV7-8 and TRBJ1-2, with 9 bases lining up with TRBD1. The source material was naive CD8+ T cells from PBMCs. For the CDR3, the DNA is TGTGCCAGCAGCCCCCCGGGACAGGGAGAGGTGAACTATGGCTACACCTTC. The encoded protein is CASSPPGQGEVNYGYTF. Based on the CDR3 plus reference TRBV7-8 and TRBJ1-2, the full variable domain is GAGVSQSPRYKVAKRGQDVALRCDPISGHVSLFWYQQALGQGPEFLTYFQNEAQLDKSGLPSDRFFAERPEGSVSTLKIQRTQQEDSAVYLCASSPPGQGEVNYGYTFGSGTRLTVV.